This T cell receptor beta chain is from a study of T-cell reconstitution after alpha-beta-depleted transplantation in children. It was with unique molecular identifiers that the TCRbeta library was prepared. TCRdb processed the PCR reads anew with MiXCR; each CDR3 protein has one entry. Counted here are 450,000 to 600,000 distinct CDR3 sequences, approximately 32% occurring once; the ten biggest clones make up around 2.5%. Germline values: CDR1 MDHEN, CDR2 SYDVKM. The ends were cut back, 2 bases at V and 1 base at J, with 9 bases in the middle. There are 15 residues in the CDR3. The sequence was collected from a human donor who donated a stem cell graft to a child with aplastic anemia. Specimen: PBMCs from the stem cell graft donor, collected from the stem cell graft. The J gene is TRBJ1-5, the V gene TRBV28, with D possibly TRBD1 on 5 matching bases. CDR3 nucleotides: TGTGCCAGCAGTTTAAGGGGAAAGAGCAATCAGCCCCAGCATTTT. Translated: CASSLRGKSNQPQHF.